This T cell receptor beta chain originates from a study of blood T cells in healthy people across ages. Study-wide context: The template switching approach captured approximately one barcoded beta molecule for every two T cells.

Primed by a sample-barcoded 5' primer and a J-beta primer mix, a second PCR proceeded for 7 to 11 cycles. TCRdb reprocessed the 5' RACE reads with MiXCR, giving one entry per CDR3 protein. The table has 780,000 or so distinct CDR3 sequences, roughly 25% seen once. This sample was also put to use in a study of T cells of mothers and their children. As reported in that work: Reads obtained per mother exceeded 9.5 million TCR beta CDR3 reads, with a few million obtained per child.

Sequencing was performed on blood. The receptor was derived from a boy aged 5-17 years in good health.

CDR3 sequence reads: CAWSPGPQGYTF. CDR3 DNA sequence: TGTGCCTGGAGTCCCGGACCACAGGGCTACACCTTC. This chain links TRBV30 with TRBJ1-2; the D is unclear. Germline V lookup: CDR1 GTSNPN, CDR2 SVGIG (reference sequence). Deletions cut 2 bases from V and 8 bases from J, with 12 bases between. The CDR3 totals 12 residues.